This T cell receptor (beta chain) was profiled in a study of identical twins. MiXCR, applied by TCRdb to the 5' RACE reads, yields one record per CDR3 protein. Here the sample spans around 140,000 distinct CDR3 sequences, around 3.6% being singletons. In germline, CDR1 is SGHTA, CDR2 FQGNSA. V lost 5 bases and J lost 7, with 14 bases in between. The CDR3 consists of 13 residues. This clonotype was observed many times. This sequence was found in a young man in good health. Sequencing was done on a sample of memory T cells sorted from blood. V gene TRBV7-2 combines with J gene TRBJ1-2; TRBD1 is a possible D gene (6 bases). DNA for the CDR3: TGTGCCAGCAGCCCGGGACAATTTTTTGGCTACACCTTC. Residues: CASSPGQFFGYTF. Together with reference TRBV7-2 and TRBJ1-2, the CDR3 gives the full variable domain: GAGVSQSPSNKVTEKGKDVELRCDPISGHTALYWYRQSLGQGLEFLIYFQGNSAPDKSGLPSDRFSAERTGGSVSTLTIQRTQQEDSAVYLCASSPGQFFGYTFGSGTRLTVV.